The 7 T cell receptor beta chains reported below all come from one sample, sequenced in a study of T-cell memory formation after mild COVID-19. TCRdb itself ran the 5' RACE reads through MiXCR, one entry per CDR3 protein. Of hundreds of thousands of distinct CDR3 sequences listed, over 15% are singletons. The sequenced sample was PBMCs or a T cell subset sorted from them (not recorded which). The receptors were gathered from an adult woman who had mild COVID-19 (a few samples of this study predate the infection). Cell type and time point are not known.

The chain is built from TRBV18 and TRBJ1-1, with D maybe TRBD1 (5 bases). The germline V gene has CDR1 KGHSH and CDR2 LQKENI. The germline V and J ends were trimmed by 4 bases and 4 bases, with 16 bases remaining between them. This CDR3 is built from 15 residues. This chain's CDR3 is CASSRKTGGTTEAFF. DNA for the CDR3: TGTGCCAGCTCACGAAAAACAGGAGGGACCACTGAAGCTTTCTTT.

The sample holds a few counts of this clonotype. The CDR3 region is CASSLEAVTSTDTQYF. For the CDR3, the DNA is TGCGCCAGCAGCTTGGAAGCGGTGACAAGCACAGATACGCAGTATTTT. This chain connects TRBV5-1 to TRBJ2-3; the D gene is possibly TRBD2 (5 bases). The germline V gene encodes CDR1 SGHRS and CDR2 YFSETQ. V was clipped by 0 bases and J by 0 bases, with 11 bases between them. CDR3 length: 16 amino acids. Based on the CDR3 plus reference TRBV5-1 and TRBJ2-3, the full variable domain is KAGVTQTPRYLIKTRGQQVTLSCSPISGHRSVSWYQQTPGQGLQFLFEYFSETQRNKGNFPGRFSGRQFSNSRSEMNVSTLELGDSALYLCASSLEAVTSTDTQYFGPGTRLTVL.

This clonotype was counted at least ten times. The CDR3 loop reads CASSQESVSDIQYF. In DNA, the CDR3 is TGCGCCAGCAGCCAAGAATCGGTCTCGGACATTCAGTACTTC. The chain carries TRBV4-1 and TRBJ2-4; D remains ambiguous. Trimming stripped 0 bases from V and 8 bases from J, with 11 bases between. CDR1 is MGHRA and CDR2 is YSYEKL in the germline V gene. The CDR3 is 14 residues long.

This clonotype was observed a handful of times. V and J are TRBV2 and TRBJ2-7, with 10 bases identical to TRBD1. V was clipped by 4 bases and J by 7 bases; unmatched bases: 4. The CDR3 sequence is 13 residues long. Germline CDR1 SNHLY, CDR2 FYNNEI. The CDR3 sequence: CASSGQGAGEQYF. CDR3 sequence (DNA): TGTGCCAGCAGTGGACAGGGGGCGGGTGAGCAGTACTTC.

CDR3 residues: CASSLRPGLADRSYNEQFF. Written as DNA, the CDR3 is TGTGCCAGCAGCTTACGTCCGGGACTAGCGGATCGCTCCTACAATGAGCAGTTCTTC. The chain employs TRBV11-3 and TRBJ2-1, with 11 positions matching TRBD2. Germline CDR1 reads SGHNT; CDR2 reads YENEEA. CDR3 length equals 19 residues. V shed 2 bases and J 0 bases; nucleotides not matched to a gene: 9.

The chain links TRBV6-6 to TRBJ2-7; D is possibly TRBD1 or TRBD2 (5 bases each). Germline lookup yields CDR1 MNHNY and CDR2 SVGAGI (reference sequence). The CDR3 runs to 15 residues. Between the trimmed V and J ends, which lost 7 bases and 1 base, there was a span of 17 bases. CDR3 in amino acids: CASTPWGWTSYEQYF. DNA of the CDR3: TGTGCCAGCACCCCCTGGGGCTGGACTTCCTACGAGCAGTACTTC.

The rearrangement links TRBV10-3 to TRBJ2-1; 9 bases fit TRBD2. The CDR3 spans 18 residues. Germline lookup yields CDR1 ENHRY and CDR2 SYGVKD. Trimming removed 0 bases from V and 5 bases from J; junction bases left unmatched: 11. The CDR3 DNA follows: TGTGCCATCAGTGAGTCGACAGCGGGGGGCCGCCGTGACAATGAGCAGTTCTTC. Protein: CAISESTAGGRRDNEQFF.